Below are 13 T cell receptor beta chains sequenced from a single sample in a study of blood T cell repertoires in COVID-19. Here immunoSEQ multiplex PCR was the method, and the copy in TCRdb shows in-frame clones only, minus some. The sample holds 200,000 to 250,000 clones; more than 75% are singletons and the top ten take about 3%. Source material: peripheral blood. Every receptor here comes from a woman younger than 45 who had recovered from COVID-19.

V gene TRBV19 combines with J gene TRBJ2-3, with D possibly TRBD2 on 6 matching bases. Germline V gives CDR1 LNHDA, CDR2 SQIVND (reference sequence). Trimming cost V 1 base and J 2 bases, with 10 bases left between them. The CDR3 length is 15 residues. The CDR3 here is CASSIVGGNTDTQYF. The CDR3 DNA reads TGTGCCAGTAGTATAGTTGGGGGGAACACAGATACGCAGTATTTT.

V is TRBV4-2 and J is TRBJ2-3; perhaps TRBD1 as D (7 bases). The CDR3 length is 18 residues. Trimming removed 1 base from V and 0 bases from J, with 17 bases in between. Germline CDR1 reads LGHNA; CDR2 reads YNFKEQ. The DNA for the CDR3 is TGTGCCAGCAGCCAAGTTTCCAGGGGGGAAGCTAGCACAGATACGCAGTATTTT. Translated, it gives CASSQVSRGEASTDTQYF.

The rearrangement uses TRBV5-6 and TRBJ1-3; 7 nucleotides match TRBD1. V was clipped by 4 bases and J by 3 bases; unmatched bases: 4. The CDR3 contains 14 residues. Germline CDR1 SGHDT, CDR2 YYEEEE. The CDR3 protein is CASSPTGIGNTIYF. In nucleotides, the CDR3 is TGTGCCAGCAGCCCGACAGGGATTGGAAACACCATATATTTT.

The V and J genes are TRBV6-2 or TRBV6-3 and TRBJ2-2; no clear D. The CDR3 sequence is 15 residues long. The germline V gene encodes CDR1 MNHEY and CDR2 SVGEGT. Trimming pared 2 bases from V and 0 bases from J, leaving 7 bases between. The CDR3 bases are TGTGCCAGCAGTTACCAGGTACCGAACACCGGGGAGCTGTTTTTT. This codes for CASSYQVPNTGELFF.

V and J are TRBV20-1 and TRBJ1-3; D not certain. This CDR3 is 15 amino acids long. CDR1 DFQATT and CDR2 SNEGSKA come from the germline V gene (reference sequence). V lost 3 bases and J lost 4, with 16 bases in between. CDR3 sequence reads: CSASLWEAQGNTIYF. CDR3 DNA sequence: TGCAGTGCTAGTCTCTGGGAGGCCCAAGGAAACACCATATATTTT.

The gene calls are TRBV13 and TRBJ2-3, with 8 bases identical to TRBD2. This CDR3 is built from 14 residues. After removal of 4 bases from V and 3 bases from J, the junction contained 3 bases not matched to a gene. Germline V lookup: CDR1 PRHDT, CDR2 FYEKMQ (reference sequence). CDR3 DNA sequence: TGTGCCAGCAGCTCCGGGGGGGGGACAGATACGCAGTATTTT. Translation gives CASSSGGGTDTQYF.

The gene calls are TRBV6-2 or TRBV6-3 and TRBJ1-5; no firm D call. CDR3 length: 16 amino acids. The ends were cut back, 2 bases at V and 7 bases at J, with 18 bases in the middle. The V gene's germline CDR1 is MNHEY and CDR2 SVGEGT. The CDR3 spells CASSYALRGGYQPQHF. CDR3 coding DNA: TGTGCCAGCAGTTACGCCCTTAGAGGTGGGTACCAGCCCCAGCATTTT.

This clone has only a few counts. The chain carries TRBV27 and TRBJ1-1; no clear D. The CDR3 has 15 amino acids. CDR1 and CDR2 (germline): MNHEY, SMNVEV (reference sequence). The V end lost 1 base, the J end lost 2 bases, and 11 bases lay between the germline ends. The CDR3 loop is CASSLYATANTEAFF. The CDR3 DNA reads TGTGCCAGCAGTTTATACGCGACTGCAAACACTGAAGCTTTCTTT.

The chain recombines TRBV4-3 with TRBJ2-7; D is unresolved. V lost 1 base to trimming and J lost 3 bases, with 10 bases between them. The CDR3 runs 14 residues. Germline V gene sequence: CDR1 LGHNA, CDR2 YSLEER. CDR3 sequence reads: CASSQGAAHYEQYF. In nucleotides, the CDR3 is TGCGCCAGCAGCCAAGGGGCAGCTCACTACGAGCAGTACTTC.

The genes are TRBV9 and TRBJ1-2; 8 nucleotides line up with TRBD1. This CDR3 comprises 15 residues. CDR1 and CDR2 from the germline V gene are SGDLS and YYNGEE. Trimming cost V 0 bases and J 6 bases; bases outside gene matches: 7. In DNA, the CDR3 is TGTGCCAGCAGCGTAGGAGGCAGGGGGCAGGATGGCTACACCTTC. It translates to CASSVGGRGQDGYTF.

This sequence joins TRBV2 and TRBJ2-7; the D gene is possibly TRBD1 (6 bases). The CDR3 is 13 residues long. From germline, CDR1 is SNHLY and CDR2 FYNNEI. Trimming removed 1 base from V and 6 bases from J, with 10 bases in between. The CDR3 here is CASSEGVGGEQYF. The CDR3 nucleotides are TGTGCCAGCAGTGAAGGGGTAGGGGGCGAGCAGTACTTC.

This clone was seen ten or more times. V and J are TRBV9 and TRBJ1-2; D is unclear. V was shortened by 0 bases and J by 5 bases, with 11 bases between the two germline ends. The CDR3 totals 14 residues. Looked up from germline, CDR1 is SGDLS and CDR2 is YYNGEE. CDR3 nucleotides: TGTGCCAGCAGCGTAGGGTCCAACAAGTATGGCTACACCTTC. This codes for CASSVGSNKYGYTF.

This chain connects TRBV3-1 (or the pseudogene TRBV3-2) to TRBJ1-3; the D gene is possibly TRBD1 (5 bases). Germline CDR1 is LGHDT and CDR2 is YNNKEL (reference sequence). The V gene lost 0 bases and the J gene lost 4 bases, with 10 bases spanning the gap. There are 15 residues in the CDR3. As DNA, the CDR3 is TGTGCCAGCAGCCAAGAGGGGCGGCTGGGAAACACCATATATTTT. As protein: CASSQEGRLGNTIYF.